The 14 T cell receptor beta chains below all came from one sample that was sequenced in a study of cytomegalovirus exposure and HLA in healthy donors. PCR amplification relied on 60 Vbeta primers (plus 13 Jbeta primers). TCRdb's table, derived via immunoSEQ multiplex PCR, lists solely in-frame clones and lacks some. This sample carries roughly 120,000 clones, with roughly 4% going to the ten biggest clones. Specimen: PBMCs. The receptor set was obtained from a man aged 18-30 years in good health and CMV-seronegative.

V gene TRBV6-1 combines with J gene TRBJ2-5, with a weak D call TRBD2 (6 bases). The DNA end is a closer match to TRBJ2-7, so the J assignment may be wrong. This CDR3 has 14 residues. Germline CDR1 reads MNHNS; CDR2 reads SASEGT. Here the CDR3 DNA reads TGTGCCAGCAGTGTGGCGGGCGGGGCCTACGAGCAGTACTTC. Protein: CASSVAGGAYEQYF.

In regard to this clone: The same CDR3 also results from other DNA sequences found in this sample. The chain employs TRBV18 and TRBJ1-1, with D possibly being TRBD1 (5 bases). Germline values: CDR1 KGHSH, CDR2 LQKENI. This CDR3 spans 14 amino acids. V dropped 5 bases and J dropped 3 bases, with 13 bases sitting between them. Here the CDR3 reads CASSSLQGDTEAFF. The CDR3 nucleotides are TGTGCCAGCTCATCTTTACAAGGGGACACTGAAGCTTTCTTT.

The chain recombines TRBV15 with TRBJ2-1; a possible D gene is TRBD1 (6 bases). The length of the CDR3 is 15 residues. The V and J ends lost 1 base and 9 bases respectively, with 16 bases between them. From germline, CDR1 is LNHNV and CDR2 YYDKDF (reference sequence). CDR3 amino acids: CATSRAGVEVAEQFF. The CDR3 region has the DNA TGTGCCACCAGCAGAGCAGGGGTGGAGGTTGCTGAGCAGTTCTTC.

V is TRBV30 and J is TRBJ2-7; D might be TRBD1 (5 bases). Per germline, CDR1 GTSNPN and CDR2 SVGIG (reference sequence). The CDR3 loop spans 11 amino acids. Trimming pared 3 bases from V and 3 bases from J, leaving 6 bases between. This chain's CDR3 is CAWRRGYEQYF. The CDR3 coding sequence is TGTGCCTGGAGAAGGGGCTACGAGCAGTACTTC. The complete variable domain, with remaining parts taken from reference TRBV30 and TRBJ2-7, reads SQTIHQWPATLVQPVGSPLSLECTVEGTSNPNLYWYRQAAGRGLQLLFYSVGIGQISSEVPQNLSASRPQDRQFILSSKKLLLSDSGFYLCAWRRGYEQYFGPGTRLTVT.

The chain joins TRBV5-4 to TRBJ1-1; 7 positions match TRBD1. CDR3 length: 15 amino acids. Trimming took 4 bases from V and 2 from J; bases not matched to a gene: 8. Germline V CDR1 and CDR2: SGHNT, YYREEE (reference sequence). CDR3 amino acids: CASSAYGTVNTEAFF. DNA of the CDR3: TGTGCCAGCAGCGCGTACGGGACAGTCAACACTGAAGCTTTCTTT.

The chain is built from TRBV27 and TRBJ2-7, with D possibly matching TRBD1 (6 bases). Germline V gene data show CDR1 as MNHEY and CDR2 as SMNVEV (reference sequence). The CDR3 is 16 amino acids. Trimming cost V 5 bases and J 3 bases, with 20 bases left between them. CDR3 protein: CASSRKPTGFLYEQYF. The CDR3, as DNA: TGTGCCAGCAGTAGAAAACCTACAGGGTTCCTCTACGAGCAGTACTTC.

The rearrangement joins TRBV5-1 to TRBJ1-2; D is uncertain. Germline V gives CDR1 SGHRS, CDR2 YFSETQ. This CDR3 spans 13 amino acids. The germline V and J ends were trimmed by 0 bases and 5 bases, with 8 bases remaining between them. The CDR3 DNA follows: TGCGCCAGCAGCTTGGTGGCGGCTTATGGCTACACCTTC. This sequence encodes CASSLVAAYGYTF.

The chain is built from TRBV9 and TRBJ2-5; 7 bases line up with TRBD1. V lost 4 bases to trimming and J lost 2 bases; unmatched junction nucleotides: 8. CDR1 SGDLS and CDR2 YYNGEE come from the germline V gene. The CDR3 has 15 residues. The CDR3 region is CASSYTGTEQETQYF. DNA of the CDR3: TGTGCCAGCAGCTACACCGGGACAGAGCAAGAGACCCAGTACTTC. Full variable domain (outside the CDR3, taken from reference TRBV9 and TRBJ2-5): DSGVTQTPKHLITATGQRVTLRCSPRSGDLSVYWYQQSLDQGLQFLIQYYNGEERAKGNILERFSAQQFPDLHSELNLSSLELGDSALYFCASSYTGTEQETQYFGPGTRLLVL.

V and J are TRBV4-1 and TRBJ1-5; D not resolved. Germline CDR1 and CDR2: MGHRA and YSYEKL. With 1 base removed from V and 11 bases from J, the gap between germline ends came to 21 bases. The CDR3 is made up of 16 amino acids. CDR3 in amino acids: CASSQGVEGVLVAQHF. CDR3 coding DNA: TGCGCCAGCAGCCAAGGGGTTGAGGGCGTCCTCGTGGCCCAGCATTTT.

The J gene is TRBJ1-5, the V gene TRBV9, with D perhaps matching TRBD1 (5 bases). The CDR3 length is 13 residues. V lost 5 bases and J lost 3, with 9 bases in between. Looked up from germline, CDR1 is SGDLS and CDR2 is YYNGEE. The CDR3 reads CASSQGNNQPQHF. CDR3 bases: TGTGCCAGCAGTCAGGGCAACAATCAGCCCCAGCATTTT.

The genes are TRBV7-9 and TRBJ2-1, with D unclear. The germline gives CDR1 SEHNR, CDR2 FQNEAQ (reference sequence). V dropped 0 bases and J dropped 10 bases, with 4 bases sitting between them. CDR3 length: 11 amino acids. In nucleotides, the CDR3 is TGTGCCAGCAGCTTAGCCCCGGAGCAGTTCTTC. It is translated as CASSLAPEQFF. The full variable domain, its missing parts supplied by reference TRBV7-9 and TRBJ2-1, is DTGVSQNPRHKITKRGQNVTFRCDPISEHNRLYWYRQTLGQGPEFLTYFQNEAQLEKSRLLSDRFSAERPKGSFSTLEIQRTEQGDSAMYLCASSLAPEQFFGPGTRLTVL.

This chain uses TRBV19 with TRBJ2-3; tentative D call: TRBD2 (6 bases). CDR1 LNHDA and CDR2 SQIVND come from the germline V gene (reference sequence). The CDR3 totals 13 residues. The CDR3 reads CWTMGRSTDTQYF. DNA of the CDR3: TGTTGGACTATGGGCCGATCCACAGATACGCAGTATTTT.

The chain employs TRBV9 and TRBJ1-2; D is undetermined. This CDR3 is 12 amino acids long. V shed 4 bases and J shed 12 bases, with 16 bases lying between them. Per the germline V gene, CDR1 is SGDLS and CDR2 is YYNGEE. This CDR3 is CASSTYWNEDTF. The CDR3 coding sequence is TGTGCCAGCAGCACTTATTGGAACGAGGACACCTTC.

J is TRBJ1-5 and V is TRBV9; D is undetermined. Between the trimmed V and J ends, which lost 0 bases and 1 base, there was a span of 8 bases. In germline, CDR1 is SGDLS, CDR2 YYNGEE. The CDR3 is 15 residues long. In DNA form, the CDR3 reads TGTGCCAGCAGCGTAGAGGCGGGCAGCAATCAGCCCCAGCATTTT. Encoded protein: CASSVEAGSNQPQHF.